This passage covers 9 T cell receptor beta chains from one sample sequenced in a study of blood T cells in healthy people across ages. With a J-beta primer mix and a sample-barcoded 5' primer, a second PCR ran about 6 to 11 cycles. A single record per CDR3 protein comes from TCRdb applying MiXCR to the 5' RACE reads. The table has 910,000 or so distinct CDR3 sequences, about 53% seen once; the top ten hold 20% to 25%. The source material was blood. All receptors derive from a woman aged 55 to 70 in good health.

This chain connects TRBV6-2 or TRBV6-3 to TRBJ2-3; the D gene is possibly TRBD2 (6 bases). Per germline, CDR1 MNHEY and CDR2 SVGEGT. CDR3 size: 16 residues. The ends were cut back, 0 bases at V and 4 bases at J, with 14 bases in the middle. CDR3 in amino acids: CASSYSSSDDADTQYF. CDR3 nucleotides: TGTGCCAGCAGTTACTCTTCTAGCGATGACGCAGATACGCAGTATTTT.

This clonotype has a single count. One junction end does not reproduce the germline sequence, and a read error may be involved. The chain joins TRBV6-4 to TRBJ2-1; 10 bases align to TRBD2. The germline V gene encodes CDR1 MRHNA and CDR2 SNTAGT. The CDR3 sequence is 22 residues long. The CDR3 here is CASSWTRGQREGSISSNNEQFF. The CDR3 nucleotides read TGTGCCAGCAGTTGGACTCGAGGGCAGCGGGAGGGCTCCATTAGCTCCAACAATGAGCAGTTCTTC.

The CDR3 DNA follows: TGTGCCAGCAGGATTAGGGGGTCAGGTTCCGGGGAGCTGTTTTTT. Its translation is CASRIRGSGSGELFF. The rearrangement joins TRBV12-3 or TRBV12-4 to TRBJ2-2, with D perhaps matching TRBD1 (6 bases). V was cut by 6 bases and J by 6 bases, with 17 bases left in between. The CDR3 consists of 15 residues.

This clonotype was recorded only once. The DNA for the CDR3 is TGTGCCAGCGAGGAGAACTCCTACGAGCAGTACTTC. The encoded protein is CASEENSYEQYF. V usage is TRBV6-2 or TRBV6-3 and J usage is TRBJ2-7; unclear D gene. The CDR3 is 12 amino acids. Trimming cost V 8 bases and J 0 bases, with 8 bases left between them. Germline V lookup: CDR1 MNHEY, CDR2 SVGEGT.

In the case of this clonotype: Germline and junction disagree at one end, which may indicate a read error. This chain uses TRBV7-2 with TRBJ2-3; D perhaps matches TRBD2 (5 bases). Germline loops: CDR1 SGHTA, CDR2 FQGNSA. The CDR3 length is 13 residues. As DNA, the CDR3 is TGTGCCAGCAGCGTAGCGTTTACAGATACGCAGTATTTT. Translation gives CASSVAFTDTQYF.

This clonotype was seen just once. V gene TRBV28 combines with J gene TRBJ2-7; D might be TRBD2 (6 bases). This CDR3 contains 13 residues. Between the trimmed V and J ends, which lost 8 bases and 0 bases, there was a span of 11 bases. Germline V gene sequence: CDR1 MDHEN, CDR2 SYDVKM. This CDR3 is CASEGGDSYEQYF. CDR3 DNA sequence: TGTGCCAGCGAAGGAGGGGACTCCTACGAGCAGTACTTC.

This chain joins TRBV5-1 and TRBJ2-3; 10 bases map to TRBD1. The CDR3 extends over 17 amino acids. V shed 3 bases and J 3 bases; nucleotides not matched to a gene: 10. Looked up from germline, CDR1 is SGHRS and CDR2 is YFSETQ. CDR3 sequence (DNA): TGCGCCAGCAGCTCGGGGACAGGGGCGAGCGTAACAGATACGCAGTATTTT. As protein: CASSSGTGASVTDTQYF.

This clonotype has only a few counts. CDR3 loop: CASSPASGPDTQYF. In DNA form, the CDR3 reads TGCGCCAGCAGCCCAGCTAGCGGTCCAGATACGCAGTATTTT. V gene TRBV4-3 combines with J gene TRBJ2-3; 7 bases fit TRBD2. The germline V gene has CDR1 LGHNA and CDR2 YSLEER. The CDR3 extends over 14 amino acids. Trimming took 4 bases from V and 4 from J; bases not matched to a gene: 5.

This clonotype was seen once. The J gene is TRBJ2-3, the V gene TRBV21-1; the DNA was not used to check the table's D call, TRBD2. TRBV21-1 has pseudogene status. CDR3 length: 15 residues. This chain's CDR3 is CASSIQLAGRDTQYF. CDR3 DNA: TGTGCCAGTAGCATCCAACTAGCGGGAAGGGATACGCAGTATTTT.